Sequencing of this T cell receptor (beta chain) was carried out in a study of cytomegalovirus exposure and HLA in healthy donors. Use of 60 Vbeta and 13 Jbeta primers characterized the PCR. Sequencing used immunoSEQ multiplex PCR; TCRdb keeps in-frame clones, though not all of them. The sample lists over 200,000 clones; about 81% were seen once. With V trimmed by 0 bases and J by 0 bases, 3 bases remained unmatched. CDR3 length: 16 residues. CDR1 is SGDLS, CDR2 YYNGEE, per germline. Nominal health characterized the donors when sampled, though unrecorded immune exposures were likely. On this clone: Its antigen is unidentified.

General study points: Researchers left out some V segments, among them TRBV6-2 and TRBV6-3, as indistinguishable. A prior analysis recorded that most TCR beta V segments were productive about 87% or about 30% of the time.

The sample was PBMCs. The chain links TRBV9 to TRBJ2-1, with 7 bases that match TRBD1. The clonotype was recovered from a woman in her 40s in good health and CMV-seropositive. CDR3 in amino acids: CASSVAPGGSYNEQFF. DNA of the CDR3: TGTGCCAGCAGCGTAGCCCCAGGGGGCTCCTACAATGAGCAGTTCTTC.